These 2 T cell receptor beta chains were sequenced from one sample in a study of Graves' ophthalmopathy and Graves' hyperthyroidism. Amplification targeted the TCR beta CDR3 regions, with RNA transcripts as the source material. HTBI-primed RT-PCR formed the first round, and a multiplex PCR formed the second. TCRdb passed the multiplex PCR reads through MiXCR, listing each CDR3 protein once. The sample shows over a million distinct CDR3 sequences, about two fifths of them seen only once. Specimen: peripheral blood or thyroid tissue (not recorded which). Receptors originate from an adult man with Graves' hyperthyroidism.

This clonotype was counted a few times. V gene TRBV10-3 combines with J gene TRBJ2-7, with 7 bases lining up with TRBD1. V lost 1 base, J lost 1 base, and 7 bases stayed unmatched. Germline V gene data show CDR1 as ENHRY and CDR2 as SYGVKD. The CDR3 is made up of 16 amino acids. CDR3 DNA sequence: TGTGCCATCAGTGAGTTCACGACAGGGAGTTCCTACGAGCAGTACTTC. Protein sequence: CAISEFTTGSSYEQYF.

The CDR3 protein is CSVATSGEKTQYF. Written as DNA, the CDR3 is TGCAGCGTCGCGACTAGCGGGGAAAAGACCCAGTACTTC. The chain combines TRBV29-1 with TRBJ2-5; 11 positions agree with TRBD2. J gave up 6 bases and V 6 bases, and 6 bases lay outside the gene matches. The CDR3 covers 13 residues. From germline, CDR1 is SQVTM and CDR2 ANQGSEA.